There are many counts of the clone carrying this TCR beta chain. What it binds is unknown. It was uncontrolled infection, other autoimmune disease, pregnancy or lactation that excluded patients. The sample comes from a study of T cells in Graves' hyperthyroidism and ophthalmopathy. General study findings and limits: Researchers report that a 13 V-J model separated ophthalmopathy from stable hyperthyroidism.

Germline CDR1 SGHTA, CDR2 FQGNSA. This CDR3 contains 18 residues. V was trimmed by 5 bases and J by 7 bases, leaving 26 bases between them. TCR beta CDR3 regions were amplified from RNA transcripts. Using the HTBI primer set, a first-round RT-PCR was run on the TCR CDR3. Using its own MiXCR run on the multiplex PCR reads, TCRdb lists one record per CDR3 protein. This table has approximately 300,000 distinct CDR3 sequences, 17% appearing once. This TCR came from an older woman with Graves' ophthalmopathy. The chain uses TRBV7-2 and TRBJ2-2, with D perhaps matching TRBD2 (6 bases). The sequencing input was blood. The CDR3 here is CASSPSSPTSTRGGELFF. In DNA form, the CDR3 reads TGTGCCAGCAGCCCCTCGAGTCCTACTAGCACCCGCGGCGGGGAGCTGTTTTTT.